The 7 T cell receptor beta chains presented below share a single source sample, sequenced in a study of blood T cell repertoires in COVID-19. Generated by immunoSEQ multiplex PCR, the TCRdb table keeps only in-frame clones and is missing some. The sample contains over 90,000 clones, almost 90% of which appear only once. Sequencing was performed on peripheral blood. The receptors shown here come from a human donor in a cohort sampled during active COVID-19.

The chain has TRBV19 and TRBJ1-2; D remains unclear. CDR1 LNHDA and CDR2 SQIVND come from the germline V gene (reference sequence). This CDR3 region has 14 residues. Trimming shortened V by 5 bases and J by 7 bases, and 17 bases separated the two germline ends. CDR3 sequence (DNA): TGTGCCAGTAGTCTCCCGGGAGGGCTCGGTGGCTACACCTTC. Protein product: CASSLPGGLGGYTF. Full variable domain (rest looked up from reference TRBV19 and TRBJ1-2): DGGITQSPKYLFRKEGQNVTLSCEQNLNHDAMYWYRQDPGQGLRLIYYSQIVNDFQKGDIAEGYSVSREKKESFPLTVTSAQKNPTAFYLCASSLPGGLGGYTFGSGTRLTVV.

The chain joins TRBV11-2 to TRBJ1-2; TRBD1 might be the D (6 bases). Germline values: CDR1 SGHAT, CDR2 FQNNGV. V was cut by 5 bases and J by 10 bases, with 11 bases left in between. This CDR3 spans 11 amino acids. The CDR3 protein is CASSPGQLYTF. The CDR3 DNA reads TGTGCCAGCAGCCCGGGACAACTCTACACCTTC.

This chain uses TRBV5-1 with TRBJ2-7, with 8 bases identical to TRBD2. CDR1 SGHRS and CDR2 YFSETQ come from the germline V gene. Trimming cost V 0 bases and J 2 bases; bases outside gene matches: 13. The CDR3 covers 18 residues. CDR3: CASSLGGSWRGVTYEQYF. The CDR3 region has the DNA TGCGCCAGCAGCTTGGGAGGGTCCTGGCGGGGGGTGACCTACGAGCAGTACTTC. The full variable domain, in which reference TRBV5-1 and TRBJ2-7 provide the parts outside the CDR3, is KAGVTQTPRYLIKTRGQQVTLSCSPISGHRSVSWYQQTPGQGLQFLFEYFSETQRNKGNFPGRFSGRQFSNSRSEMNVSTLELGDSALYLCASSLGGSWRGVTYEQYFGPGTRLTVT.

The gene calls are TRBV30 and TRBJ2-1; TRBD1 might be the D (6 bases). Germline values: CDR1 GTSNPN, CDR2 SVGIG (reference sequence). The ends were cut back, 0 bases at V and 5 bases at J, with 17 bases in the middle. The CDR3 is 16 amino acids. CDR3: CAWSVRPPGVDNEQFF. In DNA form, the CDR3 reads TGTGCCTGGAGTGTACGCCCCCCAGGGGTCGACAATGAGCAGTTCTTC.

The chain recombines TRBV6-5 with TRBJ1-1; 7 positions agree with TRBD1. Germline trimming cut 6 bases from V and 4 bases from J; bases unmatched to any gene: 8. The length of the CDR3 is 14 residues. CDR1 is MNHEY, CDR2 SVGAGI, per germline. This chain's CDR3 is CASRPQGVGTEAFF. The CDR3 coding sequence is TGTGCCAGCAGACCCCAGGGGGTAGGCACTGAAGCTTTCTTT.

This chain joins TRBV30 and TRBJ1-2; D may be TRBD1 (6 bases). Trimming pared 3 bases from V and 5 bases from J, leaving 16 bases between. The CDR3 is 14 amino acids. CDR1 is GTSNPN and CDR2 is SVGIG in the germline V gene (reference sequence). CDR3 coding DNA: TGTGCCTGGAGGGGCATCACAGGGCTATATGGCTACACCTTC. Its protein product is CAWRGITGLYGYTF.

V and J are TRBV6-5 and TRBJ2-7; D is unclear. The length of the CDR3 is 12 residues. The germline V gene encodes CDR1 MNHEY and CDR2 SVGAGI. Trimming left V 0 bases short and J 6 bases short, with 6 bases between. The CDR3 nucleotides are TGTGCCAGCAGTTACTCGTCGGGCGAGCAGTACTTC. This gives the protein CASSYSSGEQYF.